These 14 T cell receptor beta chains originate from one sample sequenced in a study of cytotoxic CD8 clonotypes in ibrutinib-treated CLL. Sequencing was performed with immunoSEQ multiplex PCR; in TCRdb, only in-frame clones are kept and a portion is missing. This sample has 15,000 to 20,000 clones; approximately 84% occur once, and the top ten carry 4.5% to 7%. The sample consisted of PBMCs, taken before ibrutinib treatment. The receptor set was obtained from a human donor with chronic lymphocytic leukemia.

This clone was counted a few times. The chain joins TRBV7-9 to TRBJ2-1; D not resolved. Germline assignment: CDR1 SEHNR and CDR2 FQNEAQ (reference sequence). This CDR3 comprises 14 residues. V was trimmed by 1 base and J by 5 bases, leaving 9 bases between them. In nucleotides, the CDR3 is TGTGCCAGCAGCTTAGGCGCCAGCAACAATGAGCAGTTCTTC. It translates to CASSLGASNNEQFF.

The CDR3 nucleotides are TGTGCCAGCAGCCAAGACACGGAGAACACTGAAGCTTTCTTT. It codes for CASSQDTENTEAFF. This chain links TRBV4-2 with TRBJ1-1; D is unresolved. V lost 0 bases and J lost 1, with 6 bases in between. Germline assignment: CDR1 LGHNA and CDR2 YNFKEQ. The CDR3 covers 14 residues.

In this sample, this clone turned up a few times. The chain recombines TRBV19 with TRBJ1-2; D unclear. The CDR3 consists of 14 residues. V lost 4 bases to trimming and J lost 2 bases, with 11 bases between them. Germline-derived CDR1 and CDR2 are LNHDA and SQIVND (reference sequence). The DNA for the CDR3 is TGTGCCAGTAGTACGGTTAGAGAGAACTATGGCTACACCTTC. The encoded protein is CASSTVRENYGYTF.

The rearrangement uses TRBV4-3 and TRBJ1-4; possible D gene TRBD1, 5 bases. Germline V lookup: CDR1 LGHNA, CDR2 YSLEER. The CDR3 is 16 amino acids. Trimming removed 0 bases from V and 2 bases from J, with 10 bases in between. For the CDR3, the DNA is TGCGCCAGCAGCCAAGAAGCGGGGCCTACTAATGAAAAACTGTTTTTT. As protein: CASSQEAGPTNEKLFF.

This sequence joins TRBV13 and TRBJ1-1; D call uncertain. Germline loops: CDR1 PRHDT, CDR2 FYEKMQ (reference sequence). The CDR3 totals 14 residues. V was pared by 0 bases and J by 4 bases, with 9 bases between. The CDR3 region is CASSLGGAGTEAFF. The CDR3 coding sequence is TGTGCCAGCAGCTTAGGGGGCGCTGGCACTGAAGCTTTCTTT.

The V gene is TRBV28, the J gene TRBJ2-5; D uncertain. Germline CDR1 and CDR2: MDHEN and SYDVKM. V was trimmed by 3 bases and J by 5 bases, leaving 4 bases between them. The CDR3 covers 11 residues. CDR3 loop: CASSFTETQYF. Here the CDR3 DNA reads TGTGCCAGCAGTTTCACGGAGACCCAGTACTTC.

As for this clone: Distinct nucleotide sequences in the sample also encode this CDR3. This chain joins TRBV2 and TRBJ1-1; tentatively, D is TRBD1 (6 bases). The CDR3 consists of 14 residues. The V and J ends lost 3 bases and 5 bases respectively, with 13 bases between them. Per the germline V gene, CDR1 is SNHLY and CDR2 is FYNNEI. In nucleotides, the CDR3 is TGTGCCAGCAGTGAGGGGGGCCGGGGAACTGAAGCTTTCTTT. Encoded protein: CASSEGGRGTEAFF.

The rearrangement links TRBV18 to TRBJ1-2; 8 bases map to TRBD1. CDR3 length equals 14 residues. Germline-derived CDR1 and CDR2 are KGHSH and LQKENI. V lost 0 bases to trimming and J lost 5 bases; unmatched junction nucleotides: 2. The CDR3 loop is CASSPPTGVYGYTF. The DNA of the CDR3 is TGTGCCAGCTCACCACCGACAGGGGTTTATGGCTACACCTTC.

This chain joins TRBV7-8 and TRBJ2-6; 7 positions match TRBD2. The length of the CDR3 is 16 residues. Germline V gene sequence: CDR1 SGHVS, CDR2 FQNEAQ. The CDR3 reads CAGVPAGSSGANVLTF. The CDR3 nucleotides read TGTGCAGGCGTGCCAGCGGGGAGCTCTGGGGCCAACGTCCTGACTTTC.

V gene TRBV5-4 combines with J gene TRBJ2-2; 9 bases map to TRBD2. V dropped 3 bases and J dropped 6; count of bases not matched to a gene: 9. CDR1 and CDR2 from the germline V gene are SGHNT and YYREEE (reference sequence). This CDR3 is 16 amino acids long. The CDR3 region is CASSSGGTSNSGELFF. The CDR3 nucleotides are TGTGCCAGCAGCTCGGGTGGGACTAGCAACTCCGGGGAGCTGTTTTTT.

CDR3 amino acids: CASSQGQTGVSEQYF. The CDR3 bases are TGCGCCAGCAGCCAGGGCCAAACAGGGGTGAGCGAGCAGTACTTC. The chain recombines TRBV5-1 with TRBJ2-7, with 7 bases identical to TRBD1. Germline assignment: CDR1 SGHRS and CDR2 YFSETQ. The CDR3 sequence is 15 residues long. Trimming took 4 bases from V and 6 from J; bases not matched to a gene: 13.

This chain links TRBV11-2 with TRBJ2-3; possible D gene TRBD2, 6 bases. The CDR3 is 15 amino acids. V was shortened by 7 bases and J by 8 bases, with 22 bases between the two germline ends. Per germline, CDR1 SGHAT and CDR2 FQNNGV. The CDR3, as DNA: TGTGCCAGCACGCCTGATGACGGGGGATCCGTTACGCAGTATTTT. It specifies CASTPDDGGSVTQYF.

The CDR3 nucleotides are TGCGCCAGCAGCTTGGGGGCACCCAACACTGAAGCTTTCTTT. Translating it yields CASSLGAPNTEAFF. The chain links TRBV5-1 to TRBJ1-1; D gene ambiguous. Germline V gives CDR1 SGHRS, CDR2 YFSETQ. V was pared by 0 bases and J by 2 bases, with 8 bases between. CDR3 length: 14 residues.

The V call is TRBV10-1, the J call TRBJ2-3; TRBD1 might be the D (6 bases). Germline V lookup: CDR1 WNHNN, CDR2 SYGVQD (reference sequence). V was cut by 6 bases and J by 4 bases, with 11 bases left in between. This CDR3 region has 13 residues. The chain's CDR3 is CASSDRSADTQYF. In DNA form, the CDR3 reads TGCGCCAGCAGCGACAGGTCTGCAGATACGCAGTATTTT.